This T cell receptor beta chain was recovered during a study of T cells after yellow fever vaccination. The study's findings and limits: Some clonotypes, a small share, were shared between CD4 and CD8 compartments. The secondary response peaked faster, at day 5 versus 15, but was weaker.

TCRdb passed the 5' RACE reads through MiXCR, listing each CDR3 protein once. The profile shows roughly 310,000 distinct CDR3 sequences, 8% to 10% of them singletons. Looked up from germline, CDR1 is SQVTM and CDR2 is ANQGSEA. The CDR3 covers 10 residues. For this clonotype: Antigen: not known. One end of the junction varies from germline; a read error may be responsible.

The chain is built from TRBV29-1 and TRBJ1-2; no firm D call. The sample in question was PBMCs, obtained on the day of the first yellow fever vaccination. This receptor was identified in a man aged 18 to 30 who received the YFV17D yellow fever vaccine. CDR3 DNA sequence: TGCAGCGTGGAAGGTATGGGCTACACCTTC. It specifies CSVEGMGYTF. The variable domain in full, with the rest retrieved from reference TRBV29-1 and TRBJ1-2, is SAVISQKPSRDICQRGTSLTIQCQVDSQVTMMFWYRQQPGQSLTLIATANQGSEATYESGFVIDKFPISRPNLTFSTLTVSNMSPEDSSIYLCSVEGMGYTFGSGTRLTVV.